The 28 T cell receptor beta chains given below trace back to one sample, sequenced in a study of Ad26.COV2.S vaccination and SARS-CoV-2 variants. Only in-frame clones appear in the TCRdb table, and some are missing; sequencing was by immunoSEQ multiplex PCR. This sample has about 400,000 clones; 83% occur once, and the top ten carry just under 7.5%. Specified treatment: about 20 received Ad26.COV2.S at low or high dose, single or two shots; about five received placebo; per-sample allocation not given. It was on day 63 after the first vaccine or placebo injection that samples were taken. The specimen comprised peripheral blood, sampled in a trial of Ad26.COV2.S vaccine versus placebo. These receptors originate from a person between 18 and 65 years old who received the Ad26.COV2.S COVID-19 vaccine or a placebo.

V is TRBV19 and J is TRBJ2-5; 8 bases are shared with TRBD1. Germline CDR1 and CDR2: LNHDA and SQIVND (reference sequence). The CDR3 totals 15 residues. V lost 2 bases to trimming and J lost 5 bases; unmatched junction nucleotides: 7. This CDR3 reads CASSISGGNMETQYF. The DNA for the CDR3 is TGTGCCAGTAGTATATCAGGGGGCAATATGGAGACCCAGTACTTC.

This chain uses TRBV3-1 (or the pseudogene TRBV3-2) with TRBJ2-5, with 10 bases aligning to TRBD2. Unmatched junction bases numbered 3, after V lost 4 bases and J lost 4 bases. Per the germline V gene, CDR1 is LGHDT and CDR2 is YNNKEL (reference sequence). CDR3 length: 14 residues. CDR3 amino acids: CASSRQRGGETQYF. CDR3 bases: TGTGCCAGCAGCCGACAGCGGGGGGGAGAGACCCAGTACTTC.

The chain recombines TRBV19 with TRBJ2-1; perhaps TRBD2 as D (6 bases). V was shortened by 1 base and J by 4 bases, with 14 bases between the two germline ends. The CDR3 totals 16 residues. Germline V gene data show CDR1 as LNHDA and CDR2 as SQIVND (reference sequence). The CDR3 loop reads CASSIGSWDFYNEQFF. The DNA for the CDR3 is TGTGCCAGTAGTATAGGGAGTTGGGACTTTTACAATGAGCAGTTCTTC.

J is TRBJ1-4 and V is TRBV11-2; the match to TRBD1 covers 10 bases. CDR3 length: 16 amino acids. CDR1 SGHAT and CDR2 FQNNGV come from the germline V gene. V dropped 5 bases and J dropped 8; count of bases not matched to a gene: 11. This CDR3 reads CASSKDRGWTLEKLFF. CDR3 coding DNA: TGTGCCAGCAGCAAGGACAGGGGGTGGACCCTGGAAAAACTGTTTTTT.

The rearrangement uses TRBV11-3 and TRBJ2-1; D gene uncertain. V gave up 3 bases and J gave up 0 bases, with 9 bases separating them. Germline CDR1 SGHNT, CDR2 YENEEA. The CDR3 runs 15 residues. CDR3 bases: TGTGCCAGCAGCTTGGACGGCAGCTCCTACAATGAGCAGTTCTTC. It yields the protein CASSLDGSSYNEQFF.

The J gene is TRBJ2-5, the V gene TRBV11-1; TRBD2 aligns across 10 bases. Germline CDR1 is SGHAT and CDR2 is FQDESV (reference sequence). J lost 1 base, V lost 4 bases, and 3 bases had no gene match. This CDR3 is 15 amino acids long. The CDR3 sequence: CASSSRTSGQETQYF. CDR3 coding DNA: TGTGCCAGCAGCTCAAGGACTAGCGGCCAAGAGACCCAGTACTTC.

This sequence joins TRBV19 and TRBJ1-1; D gene unclear. The CDR3 length is 17 residues. Germline values: CDR1 LNHDA, CDR2 SQIVND (reference sequence). Trimming took 7 bases from V and 2 from J, leaving 23 bases between them. The CDR3 region has the DNA TGTGCCAGTAACCCCCGGGGAGCGGAGAGAGTCAACACTGAAGCTTTCTTT. It specifies CASNPRGAERVNTEAFF.

This chain uses TRBV27 with TRBJ2-6; TRBD1 matches at 8 bases. CDR3 length: 16 residues. Germline values: CDR1 MNHEY, CDR2 SMNVEV (reference sequence). With V trimmed by 3 bases and J by 4 bases, 5 bases remained unmatched. CDR3 residues: CASSFWTGTGANVLTF. The DNA for the CDR3 is TGTGCCAGCAGTTTCTGGACAGGGACAGGGGCCAACGTCCTGACTTTC.

The rearrangement links TRBV19 to TRBJ2-7; 9 bases line up with TRBD1. From germline, CDR1 is LNHDA and CDR2 SQIVND (reference sequence). The CDR3 sequence is 14 residues long. After removal of 6 bases from V and 2 bases from J, the junction contained 5 bases not matched to a gene. The CDR3 DNA is TGTGCCAGTAGGAGGGGGACAGGGACCTACGAGCAGTACTTC. Its translation is CASRRGTGTYEQYF.

The chain is built from TRBV9 and TRBJ1-3; D unresolved. Between the trimmed V and J ends, which lost 2 bases and 0 bases, there was a span of 9 bases. Germline assignment: CDR1 SGDLS and CDR2 YYNGEE. The CDR3 consists of 15 residues. The CDR3 spells CASSVAASSGNTIYF. The CDR3 DNA is TGTGCCAGCAGCGTCGCAGCAAGCTCTGGAAACACCATATATTTT. Complete variable domain (other parts from reference TRBV9 and TRBJ1-3): DSGVTQTPKHLITATGQRVTLRCSPRSGDLSVYWYQQSLDQGLQFLIQYYNGEERAKGNILERFSAQQFPDLHSELNLSSLELGDSALYFCASSVAASSGNTIYFGEGSWLTVV.

V is TRBV19 and J is TRBJ2-1; TRBD1 is a possible D gene (6 bases). V was shortened by 3 bases and J by 3 bases, with 9 bases between the two germline ends. The CDR3 has 14 amino acids. Germline CDR1 and CDR2: LNHDA and SQIVND (reference sequence). CDR3 bases: TGTGCCAGTAGTATTACAGGGCTCTACAATGAGCAGTTCTTC. It specifies CASSITGLYNEQFF.

This chain uses TRBV19 with TRBJ2-6; D remains unclear. The CDR3 loop spans 15 amino acids. Germline loops: CDR1 LNHDA, CDR2 SQIVND (reference sequence). Trimming took off 2 bases at V and 4 bases at J, with 9 bases between the two ends. The CDR3 nucleotides read TGTGCCAGTAGTATAATGTCCCTCGGGGCCAACGTCCTGACTTTC. Amino acids: CASSIMSLGANVLTF.

The chain has TRBV5-1 and TRBJ2-1; no clear D. Germline CDR1 is SGHRS and CDR2 is YFSETQ. V dropped 5 bases and J dropped 3 bases, with 9 bases sitting between them. The CDR3 spans 13 residues. The CDR3: CASRWSVYNEQFF. CDR3 in DNA: TGCGCCAGCAGGTGGTCGGTCTACAATGAGCAGTTCTTC. Using reference TRBV5-1 and TRBJ2-1 for the parts outside the CDR3, the full variable domain is KAGVTQTPRYLIKTRGQQVTLSCSPISGHRSVSWYQQTPGQGLQFLFEYFSETQRNKGNFPGRFSGRQFSNSRSEMNVSTLELGDSALYLCASRWSVYNEQFFGPGTRLTVL.

The chain has TRBV28 and TRBJ1-1, with 8 bases identical to TRBD1. Germline V CDR1 and CDR2: MDHEN, SYDVKM. After removal of 5 bases from V and 5 bases from J, the junction contained 7 bases not matched to a gene. This CDR3 is built from 14 residues. The CDR3 DNA follows: TGTGCCAGCAGTCCTTACAGGGGGGTTACTGAAGCTTTCTTT. It yields the protein CASSPYRGVTEAFF.

The CDR3 loop is CASRVPWGSGELFF. The CDR3, as DNA: TGTGCCAGTAGGGTCCCGTGGGGGTCCGGGGAGCTGTTTTTT. The V call is TRBV19, the J call TRBJ2-2, with D possibly called TRBD1 or TRBD2 (5 bases each). There are 14 residues in the CDR3. Trimming cost V 6 bases and J 6 bases, with 14 bases left between them. Germline lookup yields CDR1 LNHDA and CDR2 SQIVND (reference sequence).

The chain is built from TRBV4-1 and TRBJ2-1, with a possible D match to TRBD1 (6 bases). Looked up from germline, CDR1 is MGHRA and CDR2 is YSYEKL. The CDR3 extends over 13 amino acids. V dropped 3 bases and J dropped 9 bases, with 12 bases sitting between them. DNA for the CDR3: TGCGCCAGCAGCCAGATCCCCAGGGGTGAGCAGTTCTTC. Amino acid sequence: CASSQIPRGEQFF.

This chain's CDR3 is CASSQGAGLDYEQYF. Written as DNA, the CDR3 is TGTGCCAGCAGCCAAGGTGCGGGGCTCGATTACGAGCAGTACTTC. This rearrangement joins TRBV14 to TRBJ2-7, with D maybe TRBD2 (6 bases). The CDR3 is 15 amino acids. V lost 1 base to trimming and J lost 4 bases, with 14 bases between them. In germline, CDR1 is SGHDN, CDR2 FVKESK.

The chain carries TRBV7-2 and TRBJ1-3; TRBD1 aligns across 7 bases. Trimming cost V 6 bases and J 9 bases; bases outside gene matches: 14. Per germline, CDR1 SGHTA and CDR2 FQGNSA. There are 15 residues in the CDR3. The CDR3 coding sequence is TGTGCCAGCAGGCCCCCAGGGGGTAGTTCGAGCACCATATATTTT. Protein: CASRPPGGSSSTIYF.

The rearrangement uses TRBV27 and TRBJ2-7; the match to TRBD1 covers 9 bases. This CDR3 has 17 residues. The J segment lost 2 bases and the V segment lost 5 bases, leaving 13 bases of the junction unmatched. Germline CDR1 is MNHEY and CDR2 is SMNVEV (reference sequence). The CDR3, as DNA: TGTGCCAGCAGTATACCCGCGGGGAGGGACAGGGCCTACGAGCAGTACTTC. Encoded protein: CASSIPAGRDRAYEQYF.

Only a few counts were recorded for this clone. The chain employs TRBV19 and TRBJ1-3, with D perhaps matching TRBD1 (6 bases). The V gene's germline CDR1 is LNHDA and CDR2 SQIVND (reference sequence). Between the trimmed V and J ends, which lost 4 bases and 0 bases, there was a span of 16 bases. There are 17 residues in the CDR3. The CDR3 reads CASSKTKQGFSGNTIYF. The CDR3 DNA sequence: TGTGCCAGTAGTAAAACTAAACAGGGCTTCTCTGGAAACACCATATATTTT. Using reference TRBV19 and TRBJ1-3 for the parts outside the CDR3, the full variable domain is DGGITQSPKYLFRKEGQNVTLSCEQNLNHDAMYWYRQDPGQGLRLIYYSQIVNDFQKGDIAEGYSVSREKKESFPLTVTSAQKNPTAFYLCASSKTKQGFSGNTIYFGEGSWLTVV.

The V call is TRBV6-5, the J call TRBJ2-7, with TRBD1 identical over 8 bases. CDR1 MNHEY and CDR2 SVGAGI come from the germline V gene. The CDR3 has 13 residues. J lost 3 bases, V lost 7 bases, and 5 bases had no gene match. CDR3 sequence (DNA): TGTGCCAGCACCTACGGGACAGGCTACGAGCAGTACTTC. Its protein product is CASTYGTGYEQYF.

The rearrangement links TRBV30 to TRBJ1-2; D perhaps matches TRBD1 (5 bases). The CDR3 consists of 13 residues. CDR1 is GTSNPN, CDR2 SVGIG, per germline (reference sequence). V lost 0 bases, J lost 6 bases, and 11 bases lay in between. The CDR3 region is CAWSVRWGNGYTF. In DNA, the CDR3 is TGTGCCTGGAGTGTACGGTGGGGGAATGGCTACACCTTC.

V is TRBV7-3 and J is TRBJ2-1; 11 nucleotides line up with TRBD2. The V gene end was trimmed by 5 bases and the J gene end by 2 bases; junction bases not matched to a gene: 11. Germline CDR1 SGHTA, CDR2 FQGTGA. The CDR3 totals 18 residues. The CDR3 is CASSPARLAGGPYNEQFF. The CDR3 DNA reads TGTGCCAGCAGCCCAGCCCGGCTAGCGGGAGGCCCCTACAATGAGCAGTTCTTC.

V gene TRBV7-8 combines with J gene TRBJ2-2; 9 positions agree with TRBD2. The germline V gene encodes CDR1 SGHVS and CDR2 FQNEAQ. V was pared by 4 bases and J by 6 bases, with 9 bases of the junction left unmatched. The CDR3 sequence is 16 residues long. Here the CDR3 DNA reads TGTGCCAGCAGCTCCTCCGTAGCGGGGGACGCCGGGGAGCTGTTTTTT. It specifies CASSSSVAGDAGELFF.

V is TRBV6-5 and J is TRBJ2-5; D not resolved. The CDR3 has 12 amino acids. Deletions cut 5 bases from V and 5 bases from J, with 9 bases between. Germline V lookup: CDR1 MNHEY, CDR2 SVGAGI. CDR3 bases: TGTGCCAGCAGTCCCGATGGGGAGACCCAGTACTTC. It yields the protein CASSPDGETQYF.

CDR3 in amino acids: CASSEGDRLSGYTF. CDR3 DNA sequence: TGTGCCAGCAGTGAAGGGGACAGGTTGAGCGGCTACACCTTC. V usage is TRBV2 and J usage is TRBJ1-2; 8 nucleotides line up with TRBD1. Germline loops: CDR1 SNHLY, CDR2 FYNNEI. This CDR3 comprises 14 residues. V lost 1 base to trimming and J lost 8 bases; unmatched junction nucleotides: 6.

This clone has more than one count but fewer than ten. The V call is TRBV5-1, the J call TRBJ2-2; D is ambiguous. Germline CDR1 and CDR2: SGHRS and YFSETQ. CDR3 size: 14 residues. Trimming left V 4 bases short and J 2 bases short, with 9 bases between. The CDR3 DNA reads TGCGCCAGCAGCCGGAACCGTAACACCGGGGAGCTGTTTTTT. Translation gives CASSRNRNTGELFF. The variable domain in full, with the rest retrieved from reference TRBV5-1 and TRBJ2-2, is KAGVTQTPRYLIKTRGQQVTLSCSPISGHRSVSWYQQTPGQGLQFLFEYFSETQRNKGNFPGRFSGRQFSNSRSEMNVSTLELGDSALYLCASSRNRNTGELFFGEGSRLTVL.

This rearrangement joins TRBV7-7 to TRBJ2-2; 8 bases fit TRBD2. The germline gives CDR1 SSHAT, CDR2 FNYEAQ (reference sequence). Trimming took 3 bases from V and 5 from J; bases not matched to a gene: 8. The CDR3 covers 16 residues. CDR3 amino acids: CASSLSTSARTGELFF. CDR3 coding DNA: TGTGCCAGCAGCTTGTCGACTAGCGCCCGTACCGGGGAGCTGTTTTTT.